These 3 T cell receptor beta chains were all obtained from the same sample, sequenced in a study of post-analysis software for immune sequencing data. General study results and limits: Among a few TRBV segments more frequent in patients than controls were TRBV5-6, TRBV5-1 and TRBV20-1.

For these TCRs, the target antigens are not known. Included in the TCR beta cDNA libraries were unique molecular identifiers. TCRdb re-called the PCR reads through MiXCR, storing one row per CDR3 protein. The repertoire has a few hundred thousand distinct CDR3 sequences, 30% to 40% of them found once; the top ten carry under 7%. The sequencing input was blood. These receptors were taken from a girl aged 2-17 years with multiple sclerosis.

J is TRBJ2-5 and V is TRBV7-2, with D perhaps matching TRBD2 (5 bases). The J call could be wrong; TRBJ2-7 is a better fit for the DNA end. Germline CDR1 reads SGHTA; CDR2 reads FQGNSA. This CDR3 spans 14 amino acids. The CDR3 bases are TGTGCCAGCAGCTTAGTTGCAGGAGGTCCCGAGCAGTACTTC. It specifies CASSLVAGGPEQYF.

This clonotype has a handful of counts. The genes are TRBV29-1 and TRBJ1-2, with 7 bases fitting TRBD1. The J segment lost 2 bases and the V segment lost 7 bases, leaving 10 bases of the junction unmatched. In germline, CDR1 is SQVTM, CDR2 ANQGSEA. CDR3 length: 14 amino acids. CDR3 amino acids: CSATEGGGNYGYTF. Written as DNA, the CDR3 is TGCAGCGCTACCGAGGGAGGGGGCAACTATGGCTACACCTTC.

This clonotype was seen more than once but under ten times. The CDR3 protein is CSATSGGAIEQFF. The CDR3 DNA reads TGCAGTGCGACTAGCGGGGGGGCCATTGAGCAGTTCTTC. The chain carries TRBV20-1 and TRBJ2-1; 14 positions agree with TRBD2. The CDR3 covers 13 residues. J was trimmed by 9 bases and V by 6 bases; bases with no gene match: 4. Germline-derived CDR1 and CDR2 are DFQATT and SNEGSKA (reference sequence).